Following are 10 T cell receptor beta chains from one sample sequenced in a study of preoperative IRX-2 immunotherapy in early breast cancer. Treatment in this sample: preoperative locoregional IRX-2 cytokine immunotherapy. Only in-frame clones appear in the TCRdb table, and some are missing; sequencing was by immunoSEQ multiplex PCR. The data show roughly 25,000 clones, about 95% seen once. The sequences come from tumor tissue, collected after IRX-2 immunotherapy. The receptors were sampled from a human donor with breast cancer.

The genes are TRBV9 and TRBJ2-1; tentatively, D is TRBD1 (5 bases). V was cut by 1 base and J by 5 bases, with 13 bases left in between. In germline, CDR1 is SGDLS, CDR2 YYNGEE. The CDR3 has 15 amino acids. The CDR3 DNA follows: TGTGCCAGCAGCGTATCTGGGGCCCTACACAATGAGCAGTTCTTC. Its translation: CASSVSGALHNEQFF.

The J gene is TRBJ1-2, the V gene TRBV6-6; 7 nucleotides line up with TRBD1. The V and J ends lost 6 bases and 6 bases, in that order; junction bases with no gene match: 13. The CDR3 loop spans 15 amino acids. Per germline, CDR1 MNHNY and CDR2 SVGAGI (reference sequence). CDR3 DNA: TGTGCCAGCAGCAACGGAGGTACAGGGGAAGATGGCTACACCTTC. Translating gives CASSNGGTGEDGYTF.

The rearrangement uses TRBV23-1 and TRBJ2-7; a weak D match, TRBD2 (5 bases). TRBV23-1 is labeled an ORF, and its function is uncertain. The CDR3 runs 15 residues. The germline V and J ends were trimmed by 3 bases and 5 bases, with 17 bases remaining between them. CDR3 residues: CASSQRVPLRDEQYF. The DNA of the CDR3 is TGCGCCAGCAGTCAGAGGGTCCCCTTAAGGGACGAGCAGTACTTC.

The sample holds one count of this clone. The rearrangement joins TRBV20-1 to TRBJ2-1; D is unresolved. Germline V gene lookup returns CDR1 DFQATT and CDR2 SNEGSKA (reference sequence). The CDR3 loop spans 10 amino acids. The V end lost 3 bases, the J end lost 10 bases, and 7 bases lay between the germline ends. Here the CDR3 reads CSASSIEQFF. The CDR3 region has the DNA TGCAGTGCTAGCTCTATCGAGCAGTTCTTC.

V gene TRBV29-1 combines with J gene TRBJ1-2; maybe TRBD1 (6 bases). Germline V CDR1 and CDR2: SQVTM, ANQGSEA. The CDR3 covers 12 residues. Trimming removed 6 bases from V and 4 bases from J, with 12 bases in between. CDR3 coding DNA: TGCAGCGTGGAACAGGGATTCTATGGCTACACCTTC. As protein: CSVEQGFYGYTF.

This chain joins TRBV30 and TRBJ1-5; a possible D gene is TRBD1 (5 bases). The CDR3 spans 13 residues. Trimming removed 4 bases from V and 3 bases from J, with 10 bases in between. Germline V CDR1 and CDR2: GTSNPN, SVGIG (reference sequence). The CDR3 nucleotides are TGTGCCTGGACGCAGGGCTACAATCAGCCCCAGCATTTT. Its protein product is CAWTQGYNQPQHF. Full variable domain (remainder filled in from reference TRBV30 and TRBJ1-5): SQTIHQWPATLVQPVGSPLSLECTVEGTSNPNLYWYRQAAGRGLQLLFYSVGIGQISSEVPQNLSASRPQDRQFILSSKKLLLSDSGFYLCAWTQGYNQPQHFGDGTRLSIL.

The chain has TRBV7-3 and TRBJ2-2; 13 positions agree with TRBD2. V shed 5 bases and J 5 bases; nucleotides not matched to a gene: 5. The CDR3 is 16 amino acids. Germline CDR1 is SGHTA and CDR2 is FQGTGA. Here the CDR3 reads CASSQLAGGGTGELFF. Written as DNA, the CDR3 is TGTGCCAGCAGCCAACTAGCGGGAGGGGGGACCGGGGAGCTGTTTTTT.

The V call is TRBV6-5, the J call TRBJ2-7; 7 nucleotides line up with TRBD1. Germline assignment: CDR1 MNHEY and CDR2 SVGAGI. J lost 0 bases, V lost 8 bases, and 1 base had no gene match. CDR3 length equals 12 residues. This chain's CDR3 is CASGDSSYEQYF. In DNA form, the CDR3 reads TGTGCCAGCGGGGACAGCTCCTACGAGCAGTACTTC.

V is TRBV4-1 and J is TRBJ2-7; D assignment may be TRBD1 or TRBD2 (5 bases each). Germline lookup yields CDR1 MGHRA and CDR2 YSYEKL. This CDR3 has 15 amino acids. V was clipped by 5 bases and J by 2 bases, with 16 bases between them. CDR3 amino acids: CASSAPGTATYEQYF. DNA of the CDR3: TGCGCCAGCAGCGCCCCCGGGACGGCCACCTACGAGCAGTACTTC.

The gene calls are TRBV4-1 and TRBJ2-7; D is unclear. This CDR3 spans 15 amino acids. V was clipped by 6 bases and J by 1 base, with 16 bases between them. Germline-derived CDR1 and CDR2 are MGHRA and YSYEKL. CDR3 nucleotides: TGCGCCAGCAGTCAATCCCGCACAGTTTCCTACGAGCAGTACTTC. Its protein product is CASSQSRTVSYEQYF.